This entry features one T cell receptor beta chain sequence. Antigen: not known. Looked up from germline, CDR1 is LNHDA and CDR2 is SQIVND (reference sequence). The length of the CDR3 is 14 residues. Trimming left V 3 bases short and J 0 bases short, with 6 bases between. The data were taken from a study of early T cells in non-severe SARS-CoV-2 infection. About the research overall: The authors sequenced bulk RNA from unsorted whole blood, leaving chains unpaired. The study's findings and limits: Matching against VDJdb likely underestimated virus-specific expansions, favoring anti-spike CD8.

The protocol attached unique molecular identifiers to individual cDNA molecules. TCRdb fed the 5' RACE reads into MiXCR, producing one record per CDR3 protein. This table has roughly 40,000 distinct CDR3 sequences, 7.1% appearing once. This receptor was taken from an adult who was a healthcare worker with PCR-confirmed SARS-CoV-2 infection or an uninfected control (not recorded which). Sequenced sample: whole blood. The rearrangement uses TRBV19 and TRBJ1-3; D is uncertain. The CDR3 DNA reads as TGTGCCAGTAGTATTCAGTCCTCTGGAAACACCATATATTTT. Its translation: CASSIQSSGNTIYF.